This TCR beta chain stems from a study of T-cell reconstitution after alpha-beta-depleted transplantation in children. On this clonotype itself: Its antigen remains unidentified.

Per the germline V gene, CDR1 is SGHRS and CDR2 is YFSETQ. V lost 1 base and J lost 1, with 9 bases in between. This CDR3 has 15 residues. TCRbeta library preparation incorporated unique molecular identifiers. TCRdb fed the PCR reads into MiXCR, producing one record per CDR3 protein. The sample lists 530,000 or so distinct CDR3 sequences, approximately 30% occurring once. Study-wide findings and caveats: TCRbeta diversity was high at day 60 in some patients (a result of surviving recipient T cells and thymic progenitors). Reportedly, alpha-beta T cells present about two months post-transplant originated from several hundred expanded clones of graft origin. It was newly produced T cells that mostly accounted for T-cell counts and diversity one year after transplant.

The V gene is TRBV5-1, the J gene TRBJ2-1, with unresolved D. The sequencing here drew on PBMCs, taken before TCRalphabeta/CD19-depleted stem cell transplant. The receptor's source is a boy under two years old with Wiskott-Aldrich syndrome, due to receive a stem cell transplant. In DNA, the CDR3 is TGCGCCAGCAGCTTGTCATTAGGGTCCTACAATGAGCAGTTCTTC. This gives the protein CASSLSLGSYNEQFF.